Following are 28 T cell receptor beta chains from one sample sequenced in a study of blood T cell repertoires in COVID-19. Assay used: immunoSEQ multiplex PCR; TCRdb lists only in-frame clones, some missing. The sample contains approximately 200,000 clones, around three quarters of which appear only once. Sequenced: peripheral blood. Receptors were obtained from a man in his sixties with active or convalescent COVID-19.

This clone was seen just once. V usage is TRBV10-3 and J usage is TRBJ2-7, with 11 bases lining up with TRBD2. This CDR3 has 13 residues. The germline V gene has CDR1 ENHRY and CDR2 SYGVKD. J gave up 5 bases and V 6 bases, and 3 bases lay outside the gene matches. CDR3 amino acids: CAIRPGLADEQYF. In nucleotides, the CDR3 is TGTGCCATCAGGCCGGGACTAGCGGACGAGCAGTACTTC.

J is TRBJ2-7 and V is TRBV4-2; possible D gene TRBD2, 7 bases. Germline V gene lookup returns CDR1 LGHNA and CDR2 YNFKEQ. Trimming shortened V by 0 bases and J by 6 bases, and 21 bases separated the two germline ends. The length of the CDR3 is 17 residues. The CDR3 nucleotides read TGTGCCAGCAGCCAAGATGGTGTGGGGGGGCAAGGGGGCGAGCAGTACTTC. It is translated as CASSQDGVGGQGGEQYF.

CDR3 DNA sequence: TGTGCCACCAGTGACGGGCAGGGGCCCTATGACGAGCAGTACTTC. Translation gives CATSDGQGPYDEQYF. The J gene is TRBJ2-7, the V gene TRBV24-1; tentative D call: TRBD1 (6 bases). The CDR3 loop spans 15 amino acids. The V end lost 4 bases, the J end lost 5 bases, and 17 bases lay between the germline ends. Germline CDR1 and CDR2: KGHDR and SFDVKD.

CDR3 loop: CASSPIAAPYNEQFF. In nucleotides, the CDR3 is TGTGCCAGCAGTCCTATAGCGGCACCTTACAATGAGCAGTTCTTC. V usage is TRBV27 and J usage is TRBJ2-1; maybe TRBD2 (6 bases). This CDR3 has 15 amino acids. Between the trimmed V and J ends, which lost 5 bases and 4 bases, there was a span of 15 bases. Germline lookup yields CDR1 MNHEY and CDR2 SMNVEV (reference sequence).

The chain is built from TRBV4-3 and TRBJ1-1, with a possible D match to TRBD1 (5 bases). The V end was cut by 0 bases, the J end by 4 bases, with 12 bases between. Germline CDR1 LGHNA, CDR2 YSLEER. The CDR3 runs to 15 residues. CDR3 sequence (DNA): TGCGCCAGCAGCCAAGATTCATGGCAGGGCACTGAAGCTTTCTTT. It encodes CASSQDSWQGTEAFF.

J is TRBJ2-5 and V is TRBV7-2; a possible D gene is TRBD2 (5 bases). With 8 bases removed from V and 4 bases from J, the gap between germline ends came to 26 bases. The CDR3 has 17 amino acids. Per germline, CDR1 SGHTA and CDR2 FQGNSA. The CDR3 region has the DNA TGTGCCAGCTCCATCCTCCATCGACTACGCGGCGGAGAGACCCAGTACTTC. Amino acid sequence: CASSILHRLRGGETQYF.

This chain connects TRBV7-2 to TRBJ2-2; 8 positions match TRBD2. Per the germline V gene, CDR1 is SGHTA and CDR2 is FQGNSA. The trim removed 8 bases at V and 5 bases at J, leaving 13 bases unmatched. This CDR3 contains 16 residues. The CDR3 nucleotides read TGTGCCAGCCACCCCCGGGAGGGCCTAATGACCGGGGAGCTGTTTTTT. This sequence encodes CASHPREGLMTGELFF.

The CDR3 protein is CASDRDYQPQHF. CDR3 in DNA: TGTGCCAGTGACAGGGATTATCAGCCCCAGCATTTT. This chain connects TRBV5-8 to TRBJ1-5, with 7 bases lining up with TRBD1. CDR3 length equals 12 residues. Germline V gene lookup returns CDR1 SGHTS and CDR2 YDEGEE. The ends lost 8 bases at V and 5 bases at J; junction bases unmatched: 4.

The chain is built from TRBV23-1 and TRBJ2-1, with 8 nucleotides matching TRBD1. TRBV23-1 has ORF status, its function being uncertain. J gave up 8 bases and V 6 bases, and 12 bases lay outside the gene matches. CDR3 length: 15 residues. The CDR3 region has the DNA TGCGCCAGCAGGGGACAGGTGGCCCTCCTCGATGAGCAGTTCTTC. Protein sequence: CASRGQVALLDEQFF.

This chain uses TRBV28 with TRBJ2-1; D perhaps matches TRBD2 (6 bases). V lost 6 bases, J lost 9 bases, and 15 bases lay in between. In germline, CDR1 is MDHEN, CDR2 SYDVKM. This CDR3 is built from 13 residues. The CDR3 sequence is CASSLLKRAEQFF. Here the CDR3 DNA reads TGTGCCAGCAGCCTACTAAAGCGGGCTGAGCAGTTCTTC. The variable domain in full, with the rest retrieved from reference TRBV28 and TRBJ2-1, is DVKVTQSSRYLVKRTGEKVFLECVQDMDHENMFWYRQDPGLGLRLIYFSYDVKMKEKGDIPEGYSVSREKKERFSLILESASTNQTSMYLCASSLLKRAEQFFGPGTRLTVL.

V usage is TRBV2 and J usage is TRBJ2-1, with 9 bases fitting TRBD1. CDR3 size: 16 residues. Trimming took 4 bases from V and 6 from J; bases not matched to a gene: 10. Germline lookup yields CDR1 SNHLY and CDR2 FYNNEI. The DNA for the CDR3 is TGTGCCAGCAGTGGGGACCCGGGACAGGGAAGCAATGAGCAGTTCTTC. Translating it yields CASSGDPGQGSNEQFF.

The chain has TRBV5-5 and TRBJ2-5; 9 bases agree with TRBD2. This CDR3 has 15 amino acids. Germline loops: CDR1 SGHKS, CDR2 YYEKEE (reference sequence). V was pared by 3 bases and J by 5 bases, with 8 bases of the junction left unmatched. Written as DNA, the CDR3 is TGTGCCAGCAGCTGGGGACTGAGCGGGAGGGAGACCCAGTACTTC. Protein: CASSWGLSGRETQYF.

This rearrangement joins TRBV18 to TRBJ2-2; 8 bases map to TRBD1. This CDR3 contains 15 residues. The V gene's germline CDR1 is KGHSH and CDR2 LQKENI. The ends lost 2 bases at V and 1 base at J; junction bases unmatched: 0. The CDR3 spells CASSPGTGNTGELFF. The CDR3, as DNA: TGTGCCAGCTCACCAGGGACAGGGAACACCGGGGAGCTGTTTTTT.

This clone showed up just once. This chain uses TRBV28 with TRBJ1-6; TRBD1 matches at 8 bases. The CDR3 spans 13 residues. V dropped 6 bases and J dropped 6; count of bases not matched to a gene: 1. CDR1 and CDR2 from the germline V gene are MDHEN and SYDVKM. CDR3: CASRTGVNSPLHF. The CDR3 DNA is TGTGCCAGCAGGACAGGGGTTAATTCACCCCTCCACTTT.

This clone has only one observation. The genes are TRBV14 and TRBJ2-5, with a possible D match to TRBD1 (5 bases). The CDR3 is 11 residues long. CDR1 SGHDN and CDR2 FVKESK come from the germline V gene. The V end was cut by 5 bases, the J end by 5 bases, with 6 bases between. CDR3 loop: CASSGAETQYF. The CDR3 nucleotides are TGTGCCAGCAGCGGGGCGGAGACCCAGTACTTC.

The V gene is TRBV30, the J gene TRBJ2-3, with 9 bases matching TRBD2. Trimming at V came to 6 bases and at J to 2 bases, leaving 6 bases not matched to a gene. CDR1 and CDR2 from the germline V gene are GTSNPN and SVGIG (reference sequence). CDR3 length: 14 residues. The CDR3 DNA reads TGTGCCTGTAAGCGGGAGGCCCCCACAGATACGCAGTATTTT. Amino acid sequence: CACKREAPTDTQYF.

This clone turned up a few times. The gene calls are TRBV5-4 and TRBJ1-2; 7 nucleotides agree with TRBD1. This CDR3 is 16 amino acids long. V lost 1 base and J lost 8; bases outside the gene matches: 14. Germline V gene sequence: CDR1 SGHNT, CDR2 YYREEE (reference sequence). DNA for the CDR3: TGTGCCAGCAGCTTGTCATCACACACAGGGGTAGAGGGCTACACCTTC. The encoded protein is CASSLSSHTGVEGYTF. Full variable domain (rest looked up from reference TRBV5-4 and TRBJ1-2): ETGVTQSPTHLIKTRGQQVTLRCSSQSGHNTVSWYQQALGQGPQFIFQYYREEENGRGNFPPRFSGLQFPNYSSELNVNALELDDSALYLCASSLSSHTGVEGYTFGSGTRLTVV.

The chain has TRBV19 and TRBJ1-2; D is uncertain. V was clipped by 7 bases and J by 8 bases, with 23 bases between them. This CDR3 is 15 amino acids long. Germline CDR1 is LNHDA and CDR2 is SQIVND (reference sequence). As DNA, the CDR3 is TGTGCCAGTAAACAAGGAAACGGCCCAGCGGGAGGCTACACCTTC. Protein product: CASKQGNGPAGGYTF. The variable domain in full, completed from reference TRBV19 and TRBJ1-2, reads DGGITQSPKYLFRKEGQNVTLSCEQNLNHDAMYWYRQDPGQGLRLIYYSQIVNDFQKGDIAEGYSVSREKKESFPLTVTSAQKNPTAFYLCASKQGNGPAGGYTFGSGTRLTVV.

V usage is TRBV5-1 and J usage is TRBJ2-7; a weak D match, TRBD1 (5 bases). CDR3 size: 15 residues. V was trimmed by 3 bases and J by 6 bases, leaving 19 bases between them. CDR1 and CDR2 (germline): SGHRS, YFSETQ. The CDR3 protein is CASSSGGRAIVEQYF. In nucleotides, the CDR3 is TGCGCCAGCAGCTCGGGCGGCAGGGCTATCGTCGAGCAGTACTTC.

The CDR3 DNA reads TGTGCCAGTACGAGCCGGGCCCCAGGGTGGGGGGCCAACGTCCTGACTTTC. Encoded protein: CASTSRAPGWGANVLTF. This rearrangement joins TRBV19 to TRBJ2-6; maybe TRBD1 (5 bases). CDR1 and CDR2 from the germline V gene are LNHDA and SQIVND (reference sequence). CDR3 length: 17 amino acids. V lost 7 bases and J 4 bases, leaving 20 bases between the germline ends.

This chain uses TRBV19 with TRBJ2-1; TRBD2 might be the D (5 bases). The CDR3 spans 14 residues. CDR1 LNHDA and CDR2 SQIVND come from the germline V gene (reference sequence). The germline V and J ends were trimmed by 0 bases and 9 bases, with 12 bases remaining between them. The CDR3: CASSIDQGSAEQFF. Here the CDR3 DNA reads TGTGCCAGTAGTATAGATCAAGGGAGTGCTGAGCAGTTCTTC. Together with reference TRBV19 and TRBJ2-1, the CDR3 gives the full variable domain: DGGITQSPKYLFRKEGQNVTLSCEQNLNHDAMYWYRQDPGQGLRLIYYSQIVNDFQKGDIAEGYSVSREKKESFPLTVTSAQKNPTAFYLCASSIDQGSAEQFFGPGTRLTVL.

Notes on this clone: The same CDR3 arises from other DNA sequences in this sample as well. This chain links TRBV9 with TRBJ2-4; 10 bases align to TRBD1. CDR3 length: 14 amino acids. The trim removed 3 bases at V and 4 bases at J, leaving 1 base unmatched. CDR1 SGDLS and CDR2 YYNGEE come from the germline V gene. CDR3 loop: CASSGTGGKNIQYF. The CDR3 nucleotides read TGTGCCAGCAGCGGGACAGGGGGGAAAAACATTCAGTACTTC.

This clone has at least ten counts. The chain links TRBV6-4 to TRBJ2-1; TRBD2 matches 7 bases. The length of the CDR3 is 17 residues. The V gene end was trimmed by 3 bases and the J gene end by 0 bases; junction bases not matched to a gene: 8. Looked up from germline, CDR1 is MRHNA and CDR2 is SNTAGT. The CDR3 coding sequence is TGTGCCAGCAGTGAATCCCCCGGGGGGAGCTCCTACAATGAGCAGTTCTTC. As protein: CASSESPGGSSYNEQFF.

The chain employs TRBV6-6 and TRBJ2-4; D is unclear. The CDR3 runs 13 residues. Germline CDR1 and CDR2: MNHNY and SVGAGI (reference sequence). Trimming removed 10 bases from V and 5 bases from J, with 15 bases in between. CDR3 coding DNA: TGTGCCACCACCGGGTCCCTCGAAAACATTCAGTACTTC. It translates to CATTGSLENIQYF.

This sequence joins TRBV28 and TRBJ2-7, with TRBD2 matching 8 bases. The germline V gene has CDR1 MDHEN and CDR2 SYDVKM. The CDR3 contains 15 residues. Trimming cost V 6 bases and J 0 bases; bases outside gene matches: 7. CDR3 amino acids: CASRHGGGSSYEQYF. The CDR3, as DNA: TGTGCCAGCAGGCATGGCGGGGGGAGCTCCTACGAGCAGTACTTC.

CDR3: CASSFKGRDSYEQYF. CDR3 nucleotide sequence: TGTGCCAGCAGCTTTAAGGGGCGAGACTCCTACGAGCAGTACTTC. This chain links TRBV5-8 with TRBJ2-7, with D possibly being TRBD1 (5 bases). Looked up from germline, CDR1 is SGHTS and CDR2 is YDEGEE. The CDR3 is 15 amino acids. Trimming stripped 2 bases from V and 0 bases from J, with 12 bases between.

This chain joins TRBV27 and TRBJ2-1, with 8 positions matching TRBD2. Germline CDR1 and CDR2: MNHEY and SMNVEV (reference sequence). The CDR3 is 15 residues long. V lost 5 bases to trimming and J lost 7 bases; unmatched junction nucleotides: 10. The CDR3 sequence is CASSPRGGMRNEQFF. DNA for the CDR3: TGTGCCAGCAGTCCCCGGGGGGGTATGAGGAATGAGCAGTTCTTC.

A single count supports this clone. The CDR3 DNA sequence: TGTGCCAGCAGCTTAAAAAGAGGGGATACTAGCGGGAGAACCTACGAGCAGTACTTC. This codes for CASSLKRGDTSGRTYEQYF. The genes are TRBV7-2 and TRBJ2-7; 11 nucleotides agree with TRBD2. The V and J ends lost 2 bases and 2 bases, in that order; junction bases with no gene match: 14. CDR1 and CDR2 from the germline V gene are SGHTA and FQGNSA. This CDR3 is built from 19 residues.